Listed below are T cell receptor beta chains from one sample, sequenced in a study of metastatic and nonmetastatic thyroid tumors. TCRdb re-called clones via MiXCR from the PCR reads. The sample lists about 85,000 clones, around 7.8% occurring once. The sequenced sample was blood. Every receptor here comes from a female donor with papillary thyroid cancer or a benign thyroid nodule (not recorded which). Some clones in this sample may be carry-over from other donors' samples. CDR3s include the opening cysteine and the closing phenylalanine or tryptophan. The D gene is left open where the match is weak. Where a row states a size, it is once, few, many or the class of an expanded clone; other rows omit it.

CASSPATGGITEAFF,TGTGCCAGCAGTCCGGCGACAGGGGGCATCACTGAAGCTTTCTTT,TRBV28,many,TRBD1,TRBJ1-1
CASSYLGGATDTQYF,TGTGCCAGCAGTTACCTCGGGGGGGCCACAGATACGCAGTATTTT,TRBV6-6,many,TRBD2,TRBJ2-3
CASSRTPNTEAFF,TGTGCCAGCAGTAGGACCCCGAACACTGAAGCTTTCTTT,TRBV12-3/TRBV12-4,NA,NA,TRBJ1-1
CASSFGDSNQPQHF,TGTGCCAGCAGTTTTGGAGATAGTAATCAGCCCCAGCATTTT,TRBV12-3/TRBV12-4,NA,NA,TRBJ1-5
CASSQGLAGYNEQFF,TGTGCCAGCAGCCAGGGACTAGCGGGGTACAATGAGCAGTTCTTC,TRBV3-1,many,TRBD2,TRBJ2-1
CASTLLAGITDTQYF,TGTGCCAGCACCTTGTTAGCGGGGATCACAGATACGCAGTATTTT,TRBV7-8,NA,TRBD2,TRBJ2-3
CASRRLADTYEQYF,TGTGCCAGCAGGCGACTAGCGGACACCTACGAGCAGTACTTC,TRBV6-1,few,TRBD2,TRBJ2-7
CASSYPTGSGGNSPLHF,TGTGCCAGCAGTTACCCGACAGGCTCAGGCGGTAATTCACCCCTCCACTTT,TRBV6-2/TRBV6-3,few,NA,TRBJ1-6
CASSPGPSGLNYEQYF,TGTGCCAGCAGCCCAGGCCCTAGCGGGCTCAACTACGAGCAGTACTTC,TRBV2,many,TRBD2,TRBJ2-7
CASSPGDSRLRGELFF,TGTGCCAGCAGCCCAGGGGACAGCCGTTTACGCGGGGAGCTGTTTTTT,TRBV11-1,NA,TRBD1,TRBJ2-2
CASSYLVSYGYTF,TGTGCCAGCAGTTACTTGGTTAGCTATGGCTACACCTTC,TRBV6-2/TRBV6-3,few,NA,TRBJ1-2
CSARASGAGNTIYF,TGCAGTGCTAGAGCAAGCGGGGCTGGAAACACCATATATTTT,TRBV20-1,many,NA,TRBJ1-3
CASSYQSSYEQYF,TGCGCCAGCAGCTATCAGAGCTCCTACGAGCAGTACTTC,TRBV5-1,NA,NA,TRBJ2-7
CASSLSPGQTYEQYF,TGTGCCAGCAGTTTATCACCGGGCCAAACCTACGAGCAGTACTTC,TRBV27,many,NA,TRBJ2-7
CAWSDRVGKLFF,TGTGCCTGGAGTGACAGGGTGGGAAAACTGTTTTTT,TRBV30,many,NA,TRBJ1-4
CASSLSDLSGNTIYF,TGTGCCAGCAGCTTATCGGACCTCTCTGGAAACACCATATATTTT,TRBV4-2,many,NA,TRBJ1-3
CASSQDRTSYEQYF,TGTGCCAGCAGCCAAGATCGGACTAGCTACGAGCAGTACTTC,TRBV4-2,many,TRBD2,TRBJ2-7
CASSQDLGAGQGRTGELFF,TGCGCCAGCAGCCAAGATCTGGGGGCGGGACAGGGGCGCACCGGGGAGCTGTTTTTT,TRBV4-1,many,TRBD1,TRBJ2-2
CASSEAGGAARGTEASF,TGTGCCAGCAGCGAAGCAGGGGGCGCAGCTCGGGGCACTGAAGCTTCCTTT,TRBV12-3/TRBV12-4,NA,TRBD1,TRBJ1-1
CSARDRQGKHEQYF,TGCAGTGCTAGAGATAGGCAGGGTAAACACGAGCAGTACTTC,TRBV20-1,many,NA,TRBJ2-7
CAISESSRGPNYNEQFF,TGTGCCATCAGTGAGTCGAGCAGGGGGCCCAACTACAATGAGCAGTTCTTC,TRBV10-3,few,TRBD1,TRBJ2-1
CASSFQGSQETQYF,TGTGCCAGCAGCTTTCAAGGTTCCCAAGAGACCCAGTACTTC,TRBV7-2,NA,NA,TRBJ2-5
CASSYSGEGHDGDEQFF,TGTGCCAGCAGTTACTCGGGGGAGGGCCACGATGGTGATGAGCAGTTCTTC,TRBV6-5,few,TRBD2,TRBJ2-1